Listed below are T cell receptor beta chains from one sample, sequenced in a study of cytomegalovirus exposure and HLA in healthy donors. Produced via immunoSEQ multiplex PCR; TCRdb's table is partial and in-frame only. The table has roughly 120,000 clones, 81% seen once; the top ten hold more than 2%. The sample consisted of PBMCs. The receptor set was obtained from a woman in her thirties in good health and CMV-seronegative. The CDR3 runs from the conserved cysteine through the conserved F or W. The D gene is left open where the match is weak. Clone size, where shown, is once, few, many, or a class for clones that have expanded.

D: -; size: -; V: TRBV5-1; J: TRBJ2-7; CDR3: CASSLEGDVSYEQYF; DNA: TGCGCCAGCAGCTTGGAGGGGGACGTCTCCTACGAGCAGTACTTC
D: -; size: -; V: TRBV4-1; J: TRBJ2-7; CDR3: CASSQDRAYEQYF; DNA: TGCGCCAGCAGCCAAGACAGGGCCTACGAGCAGTACTTC
D: TRBD1; size: -; V: TRBV5-5; J: TRBJ1-3; CDR3: CASSTIAGTGRGNTIYF; DNA: TGTGCCAGCAGCACTATAGCCGGGACAGGGAGAGGAAACACCATATATTTT
D: -; size: -; V: TRBV7-6; J: TRBJ2-7; CDR3: CASSLVQATYEQYF; DNA: TGTGCCAGCAGCTTAGTTCAGGCCACCTACGAGCAGTACTTC
D: -; size: few; V: TRBV7-6; J: TRBJ1-1; CDR3: CASSLSGGANTEAFF; DNA: TGTGCCAGCAGCCTTTCTGGGGGCGCGAACACTGAAGCTTTCTTT
D: TRBD2; size: once; V: TRBV6-8; J: TRBJ2-3; CDR3: CASSFSGEGTTDTQYF; DNA: TGTGCCAGCAGTTTTTCCGGGGAGGGGACCACAGATACGCAGTATTTT
D: -; size: -; V: TRBV7-6; J: TRBJ2-7; CDR3: CASSLELAGGEQYF; DNA: TGTGCCAGCAGCTTAGAACTAGCCGGAGGCGAGCAGTACTTC
D: -; size: -; V: TRBV6-1; J: TRBJ2-7; CDR3: CASSLNRDWTYEQYF; DNA: TGTGCCAGCAGCCTTAACCGGGACTGGACCTACGAGCAGTACTTC
D: -; size: -; V: TRBV7-8; J: TRBJ1-4; CDR3: CASSPRGAEKVLFF; DNA: TGTGCCAGCAGCCCTCGGGGGGCTGAGAAGGTACTGTTTTTT
D: TRBD2; size: -; V: TRBV18; J: TRBJ2-7; CDR3: CASSPDGGGSGKQYF; DNA: TGTGCCAGCTCACCAGACGGGGGAGGGTCCGGAAAGCAGTACTTC
D: TRBD1; size: few; V: TRBV15; J: TRBJ2-1; CDR3: CATSRVRQGYNEQFF; DNA: TGTGCCACCAGCAGAGTGCGACAGGGATACAATGAGCAGTTCTTC
D: -; size: once; V: TRBV19; J: TRBJ2-1; CDR3: CATSPGLSEQFF; DNA: TGTGCCACCAGCCCAGGGTTGAGTGAGCAGTTCTTC
D: -; size: -; V: TRBV5-1; J: TRBJ2-4; CDR3: CASSLGEAKNIQYF; DNA: TGCGCCAGCAGCTTAGGGGAAGCCAAAAACATTCAGTACTTC
D: TRBD2; size: -; V: TRBV27; J: TRBJ2-7; CDR3: CASSLGLAGPYEQYF; DNA: TGTGCCAGCAGTTTAGGTCTAGCGGGACCCTACGAGCAGTACTTC
D: TRBD1; size: few; V: TRBV5-8; J: TRBJ2-1; CDR3: CASRLRDRGPYNEQFF; DNA: TGTGCCAGCAGGCTCCGGGACAGGGGACCCTACAATGAGCAGTTCTTC
D: TRBD1; size: -; V: TRBV11-1; J: TRBJ2-7; CDR3: CASSYQGARIEQYF; DNA: TGTGCCAGCAGCTACCAGGGGGCGAGGATCGAGCAGTACTTC
D: TRBD1; size: once; V: TRBV25-1; J: TRBJ1-2; CDR3: CASSGLGQEYYGYTF; DNA: TGTGCCAGCAGTGGCCTAGGACAGGAATACTATGGCTACACCTTC
D: -; size: -; V: TRBV5-4; J: TRBJ2-1; CDR3: CASSRDAGGNEQFF; DNA: TGTGCCAGCAGCCGTGATGCCGGAGGTAATGAGCAGTTCTTC
D: -; size: -; V: TRBV25-1; J: TRBJ1-2; CDR3: CASSESHGRGYGYTF; DNA: TGTGCCAGCAGTGAATCACATGGGAGGGGCTATGGCTACACCTTC
D: TRBD2; size: -; V: TRBV11-2; J: TRBJ2-1; CDR3: CASQIAGRYNEQFF; DNA: TGTGCCAGCCAAATAGCGGGGCGATACAATGAGCAGTTCTTC
D: TRBD2; size: -; V: TRBV6-6; J: TRBJ2-1; CDR3: CASSYSGLAGDEQFF; DNA: TGTGCCAGCAGTTACTCGGGACTAGCGGGAGATGAGCAGTTCTTC
D: TRBD2; size: -; V: TRBV7-3; J: TRBJ2-1; CDR3: CASSSAGGNEQFF; DNA: TGTGCCAGCAGTTCAGCGGGAGGAAATGAGCAGTTCTTC
D: -; size: -; V: TRBV11-2; J: TRBJ2-5; CDR3: CASREGETQYF; DNA: TGTGCCAGCAGGGAGGGGGAGACCCAGTACTTC
D: -; size: few; V: TRBV7-9; J: TRBJ2-5; CDR3: CASSLTGHPQETQYF; DNA: TGTGCCAGCAGCTTAACGGGACATCCCCAAGAGACCCAGTACTTC
D: TRBD1; size: -; V: TRBV18; J: TRBJ2-4; CDR3: CASSGTGQDIQYF; DNA: TGTGCCAGCTCTGGGACAGGGCAGGACATTCAGTACTTC
D: TRBD1; size: -; V: TRBV5-6; J: TRBJ2-7; CDR3: CASSSDRMDEQYF; DNA: TGTGCCAGCAGCTCGGACAGGATGGACGAGCAGTACTTC
D: TRBD2; size: -; V: TRBV6-6; J: TRBJ2-7; CDR3: CASSYLSGGASYEQYF; DNA: TGTGCCAGCAGTTACCTGTCGGGAGGGGCGTCCTACGAGCAGTACTTC
D: -; size: -; V: TRBV19; J: TRBJ2-7; CDR3: CASSQPGGPGYEQYF; DNA: TGTGCCAGCTCTCAACCCGGAGGGCCCGGGTACGAGCAGTACTTC
D: TRBD2; size: -; V: TRBV7-9; J: TRBJ2-1; CDR3: CASSFSGGSYNEQFF; DNA: TGTGCCAGCAGCTTCTCGGGGGGCTCCTACAATGAGCAGTTCTTC
D: -; size: -; V: TRBV6-5; J: TRBJ1-1; CDR3: CASSDLGRAFF; DNA: TGTGCCAGCTCCGACCTCGGGAGAGCTTTCTTT
D: -; size: -; V: TRBV9; J: TRBJ2-1; CDR3: CASSAGLRGTSEQFF; DNA: TGTGCCAGCAGCGCGGGACTTCGGGGGACGAGTGAGCAGTTCTTC
D: -; size: -; V: TRBV6-5; J: TRBJ1-6; CDR3: CASFSLSQGSSPLHF; DNA: TGTGCCAGTTTTAGTCTTTCACAGGGAAGTTCACCCCTCCACTTT